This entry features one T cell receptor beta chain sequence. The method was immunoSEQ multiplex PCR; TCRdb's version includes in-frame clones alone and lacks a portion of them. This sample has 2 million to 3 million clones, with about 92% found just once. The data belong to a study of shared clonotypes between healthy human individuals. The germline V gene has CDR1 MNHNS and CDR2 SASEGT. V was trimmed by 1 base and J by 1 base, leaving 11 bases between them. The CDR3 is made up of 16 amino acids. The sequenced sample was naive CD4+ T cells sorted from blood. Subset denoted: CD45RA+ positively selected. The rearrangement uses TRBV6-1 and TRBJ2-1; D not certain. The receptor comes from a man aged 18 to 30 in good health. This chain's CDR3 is CASSEEAYFSYNEQFF. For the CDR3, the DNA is TGTGCCAGCAGTGAAGAAGCCTACTTTTCCTACAATGAGCAGTTCTTC.